These 23 T cell receptor beta chains originate from one sample sequenced in a study of T cell repertoires in aging, cancer and after chemotherapy. The template was genomic DNA from peripheral blood, not RNA. TRB rearrangements spanning V, D and J were amplified using mixed TRB-A/B primers. TCRdb redid the calling of the multiplex PCR reads with MiXCR, one entry per CDR3 protein. The sample shows about 1,800 distinct CDR3 sequences, around a fifth of them seen only once. Sequencing was carried out using blood. These receptors were obtained from a human donor with a blood cancer.

This clonotype is deemed large (0.1 to 1%). The CDR3 coding sequence is TGTGCCACCAGCAAAAATGCGCAGGGCAGTGACAAAAACATTCAGTACTTC. Its translation is CATSKNAQGSDKNIQYF. This chain connects TRBV15 to TRBJ2-4; possibly TRBD1 for D (5 bases). Germline V gene lookup returns CDR1 LNHNV and CDR2 YYDKDF (reference sequence). The CDR3 spans 17 residues. Between the trimmed V and J ends, which lost 4 bases and 3 bases, there was a span of 19 bases.

V is TRBV9 and J is TRBJ2-3, with a tentative D call TRBD2 (5 bases). Deletions cut 0 bases from V and 1 base from J, with 9 bases between. This CDR3 has 15 residues. Germline assignment: CDR1 SGDLS and CDR2 YYNGEE. The CDR3 nucleotides are TGTGCCAGCAGCGTAGAGGGAGAGGGCACAGATACGCAGTATTTT. This gives the protein CASSVEGEGTDTQYF.

The chain joins TRBV5-1 to TRBJ1-1; D ambiguous. Germline CDR1 SGHRS, CDR2 YFSETQ. CDR3 length equals 12 residues. V was cut by 3 bases and J by 8 bases, with 11 bases left in between. CDR3 nucleotides: TGCGCCAGCAGCTCGATGGAGGGAGAAGCTTTCTTT. Its translation: CASSSMEGEAFF.

Sample share makes this clonotype medium-sized. This rearrangement joins TRBV6-5 to TRBJ1-1, with D maybe TRBD1 (5 bases). Germline assignment: CDR1 MNHEY and CDR2 SVGAGI. Trimming removed 6 bases from V and 1 base from J, with 6 bases in between. CDR3 size: 12 residues. CDR3 sequence reads: CASSGQNTEAFF. The CDR3 DNA reads as TGTGCCAGCAGCGGACAGAACACTGAAGCTTTCTTT.

This chain joins TRBV29-1 and TRBJ2-7; the D gene is possibly TRBD1 (6 bases). The V gene lost 6 bases and the J gene lost 7 bases, with 19 bases spanning the gap. In germline, CDR1 is SQVTM, CDR2 ANQGSEA. This CDR3 comprises 13 residues. CDR3 region: CSVLGAGTGEQYF. CDR3 DNA: TGCAGCGTGCTGGGGGCGGGCACCGGGGAGCAGTACTTC.

By frequency in the sample, this clonotype is medium-sized. The chain couples TRBV5-1 to TRBJ2-3, with D possibly TRBD2 on 5 matching bases. The V gene's germline CDR1 is SGHRS and CDR2 YFSETQ. Trimming removed 0 bases from V and 0 bases from J, with 11 bases in between. The CDR3 covers 16 residues. The CDR3 region is CASSLGLTRSTDTQYF. The CDR3 DNA reads TGCGCCAGCAGCTTGGGACTAACCCGTAGCACAGATACGCAGTATTTT.

This chain links TRBV6-5 with TRBJ2-7; perhaps TRBD2 as D (7 bases). Germline CDR1 is MNHEY and CDR2 is SVGAGI. V dropped 8 bases and J dropped 6 bases, with 11 bases sitting between them. The CDR3 covers 11 residues. CDR3 sequence reads: CASGGGAEQYF. The CDR3 DNA reads TGTGCCAGCGGGGGGGGCGCCGAGCAGTACTTC.

Relative to its sample, this clonotype is large. This sequence joins TRBV6-1 and TRBJ2-7; perhaps D is TRBD1 or TRBD2 (5 bases each). CDR1 MNHNS and CDR2 SASEGT come from the germline V gene. Trimming took 1 base from V and 3 from J, leaving 13 bases between them. This CDR3 region has 15 residues. This CDR3 is CASSEGRGVVYEQYF. CDR3 bases: TGTGCCAGCAGTGAAGGTCGAGGGGTAGTCTACGAGCAGTACTTC.

This clonotype was recorded a few times. The chain joins TRBV24-1 to TRBJ2-1; no clear D. Germline V lookup: CDR1 KGHDR, CDR2 SFDVKD. This CDR3 is 13 amino acids long. V lost 2 bases, J lost 3 bases, and 4 bases lay in between. In DNA, the CDR3 is TGTGCCACCAGTGATTGGATCTACAATGAGCAGTTCTTC. The encoded protein is CATSDWIYNEQFF.

V gene TRBV4-2 combines with J gene TRBJ2-3, with 8 positions matching TRBD2. The germline V gene has CDR1 LGHNA and CDR2 YNFKEQ. CDR3 length: 16 amino acids. V lost 5 bases to trimming and J lost 2 bases; unmatched junction nucleotides: 9. CDR3 bases: TGTGCCAGCAGCTCCAGGACTAGCCGGTTCACAGATACGCAGTATTTT. Protein product: CASSSRTSRFTDTQYF.

In regard to this clonotype: A read error is possible here, since a much larger clone lies one base away. This chain connects TRBV27 to TRBJ1-1; no clear D gene. From germline, CDR1 is MNHEY and CDR2 SMNVEV (reference sequence). This CDR3 spans 12 amino acids. CDR3 region: CAIIPGELEAIF. DNA for the CDR3: TGTGCCATCATTCCGGGAGAGCTTGAAGCTATCTTT.

In its sample, this clonotype is medium-sized. This chain joins TRBV24-1 and TRBJ2-3; 9 nucleotides line up with TRBD1. Germline V gene lookup returns CDR1 KGHDR and CDR2 SFDVKD. Trimming at V came to 9 bases and at J to 3 bases, leaving 0 bases not matched to a gene. This CDR3 comprises 12 residues. CDR3 nucleotides: TGTGCCACCGGGACAGGGACAGATACGCAGTATTTT. This translates into CATGTGTDTQYF.

The genes are TRBV12-3 or TRBV12-4 and TRBJ1-1; D may be TRBD1 (6 bases). The CDR3 totals 17 residues. V was shortened by 3 bases and J by 4 bases, with 21 bases between the two germline ends. CDR3 DNA: TGTGCCAGCAGTTTTAGAGGGGTAGGGGGTCAGGGCACTGAAGCTTTCTTT. Translating gives CASSFRGVGGQGTEAFF.

This clonotype was seen a handful of times. V gene TRBV5-1 combines with J gene TRBJ1-1; 7 bases match TRBD1. Germline V lookup: CDR1 SGHRS, CDR2 YFSETQ. CDR3 length equals 15 residues. With V trimmed by 4 bases and J by 0 bases, 6 bases remained unmatched. The CDR3 region is CASSPRTGVNTEAFF. The CDR3, as DNA: TGCGCCAGCAGCCCCCGGACAGGCGTGAACACTGAAGCTTTCTTT.

The chain links TRBV5-1 to TRBJ2-7; 10 bases line up with TRBD1. The CDR3 contains 14 residues. From germline, CDR1 is SGHRS and CDR2 YFSETQ. Unmatched junction bases numbered 4, after V lost 7 bases and J lost 0 bases. The CDR3 bases are TGCGCCAGCTCCCGGACAGGGGGCTCCTACGAGCAGTACTTC. This sequence encodes CASSRTGGSYEQYF. The full variable domain, with the rest looked up from reference TRBV5-1 and TRBJ2-7, is KAGVTQTPRYLIKTRGQQVTLSCSPISGHRSVSWYQQTPGQGLQFLFEYFSETQRNKGNFPGRFSGRQFSNSRSEMNVSTLELGDSALYLCASSRTGGSYEQYFGPGTRLTVT.

V and J are TRBV27 and TRBJ1-5, with 10 positions matching TRBD1. The germline V gene has CDR1 MNHEY and CDR2 SMNVEV (reference sequence). This CDR3 region has 18 residues. V shed 0 bases and J 5 bases; nucleotides not matched to a gene: 10. The CDR3 nucleotides read TGTGCCAGCAGTTTATCCTCTCCCGGGACAGGGGTTGATCAGCCCCAGCATTTT. Translating it yields CASSLSSPGTGVDQPQHF.

This rearrangement joins TRBV20-1 to TRBJ2-7, with 7 positions matching TRBD2. The CDR3 runs to 14 residues. J gave up 0 bases and V 3 bases, and 5 bases lay outside the gene matches. Germline values: CDR1 DFQATT, CDR2 SNEGSKA (reference sequence). For the CDR3, the DNA is TGCAGTGCTAGTAGTCTAGCGGCCTCCTACGAGCAGTACTTC. Its translation is CSASSLAASYEQYF.

The chain carries TRBV28 and TRBJ2-2, with TRBD2 matching over 9 bases. CDR1 and CDR2 from the germline V gene are MDHEN and SYDVKM. CDR3 size: 15 residues. V dropped 2 bases and J dropped 5; count of bases not matched to a gene: 3. The CDR3 here is CASSLRREGTGELFF. CDR3 in DNA: TGTGCCAGCAGTTTACGGCGGGAGGGGACCGGGGAGCTGTTTTTT.

The chain joins TRBV21-1 to TRBJ1-5; whether TRBD1, the table's D call, matches the DNA was not checked. TRBV21-1 is annotated as a pseudogene. The CDR3 runs 14 residues. Here the CDR3 DNA reads TGTGCCAGCCACCCGAGACAGGGCGGACAGCCCCAGCATTTT. Amino acids: CASHPRQGGQPQHF.

By share of the sample, this clonotype is medium-sized (0.01 to 0.1%). CDR3 nucleotide sequence: TGCAGTGCTAGCCCCCCCCGGGTGTCCGGCTACACCTTC. Its translation is CSASPPRVSGYTF. This chain joins TRBV20-1 and TRBJ1-2, with no clear D. The CDR3 loop spans 13 amino acids. Germline values: CDR1 DFQATT, CDR2 SNEGSKA (reference sequence). The germline V and J ends were trimmed by 3 bases and 8 bases, with 16 bases remaining between them.

This clonotype is medium-sized within its sample. J is TRBJ1-1 and V is TRBV18; a possible D gene is TRBD1 (5 bases). The V end was cut by 2 bases, the J end by 3 bases, with 13 bases between. This CDR3 contains 15 residues. Germline V gene lookup returns CDR1 KGHSH and CDR2 LQKENI. The chain's CDR3 is CASSPSRDAHTEAFF. The CDR3 nucleotides read TGTGCCAGCTCACCATCCCGGGACGCACACACTGAAGCTTTCTTT.

This clonotype qualifies as large. This chain joins TRBV30 and TRBJ1-6; D is undetermined. Germline values: CDR1 GTSNPN, CDR2 SVGIG (reference sequence). The CDR3 is 11 residues long. Trimming stripped 1 base from V and 7 bases from J, with 2 bases between. The CDR3 nucleotides read TGTGCCTGGAGTGGGAATTCACCCCTCCACTTT. Translated, it gives CAWSGNSPLHF. Looking up the rest from reference TRBV30 and TRBJ1-6 gives the full variable domain: SQTIHQWPATLVQPVGSPLSLECTVEGTSNPNLYWYRQAAGRGLQLLFYSVGIGQISSEVPQNLSASRPQDRQFILSSKKLLLSDSGFYLCAWSGNSPLHFGNGTRLTVT.

In this sample, this clonotype is medium-sized. The chain couples TRBV27 to TRBJ2-2; perhaps TRBD2 as D (6 bases). This CDR3 is built from 15 residues. Germline CDR1 is MNHEY and CDR2 is SMNVEV (reference sequence). Between the trimmed V and J ends, which lost 2 bases and 7 bases, there was a span of 14 bases. Here the CDR3 DNA reads TGTGCCAGCAGTTTAGTGTCGGGGGTTGGCGGGGAGCTGTTTTTT. Translated: CASSLVSGVGGELFF.